This T cell receptor beta chain came from a study of OX40 agonist ivuxolimab in advanced cancers. For the study at large: Patients got intravenous ivuxolimab at 0.01 to 10 mg/kg every 2 weeks. One patient with hepatocellular carcinoma and two with cutaneous melanoma, three in all, had partial responses.

Of note for this clone: What it binds is unknown.

Data came from immunoSEQ multiplex PCR; TCRdb stores just in-frame clones and leaves some out. The table includes 80,000 or so clones, 90% detected once. Per the germline V gene, CDR1 is SGHRS and CDR2 is YFSETQ. V lost 3 bases to trimming and J lost 2 bases; unmatched junction nucleotides: 7. CDR3 length: 16 amino acids. Notes on the study in general: Among the least clonally expanded were partial responders at 0.1-3.0 mg/kg. On average, a greater number of expanded clones characterised CD8+ T cells relative to CD4+.

V is TRBV5-1 and J is TRBJ2-3, with TRBD1 matching over 9 bases. Specimen: CD4+ or CD8+ T cells sorted from blood, collected in a trial of the OX40 agonist ivuxolimab. This receptor was obtained from an adult with an advanced solid tumor such as melanoma, head and neck, liver or kidney cancer. The CDR3 nucleotides read TGCGCCAGCAGCTGGCCGGGACAGGGAACCACAGATACGCAGTATTTT. Translation gives CASSWPGQGTTDTQYF.